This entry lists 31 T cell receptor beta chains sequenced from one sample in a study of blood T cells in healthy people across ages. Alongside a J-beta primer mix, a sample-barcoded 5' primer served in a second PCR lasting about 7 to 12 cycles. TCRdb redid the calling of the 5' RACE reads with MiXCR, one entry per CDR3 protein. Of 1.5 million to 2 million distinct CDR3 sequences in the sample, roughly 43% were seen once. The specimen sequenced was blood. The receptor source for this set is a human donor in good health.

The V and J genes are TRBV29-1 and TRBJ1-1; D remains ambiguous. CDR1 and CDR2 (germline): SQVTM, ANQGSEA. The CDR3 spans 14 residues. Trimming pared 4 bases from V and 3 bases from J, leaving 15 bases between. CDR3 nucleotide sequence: TGCAGCGTTGGCGTCCGGTTGTCGGACACTGAAGCTTTCTTT. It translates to CSVGVRLSDTEAFF.

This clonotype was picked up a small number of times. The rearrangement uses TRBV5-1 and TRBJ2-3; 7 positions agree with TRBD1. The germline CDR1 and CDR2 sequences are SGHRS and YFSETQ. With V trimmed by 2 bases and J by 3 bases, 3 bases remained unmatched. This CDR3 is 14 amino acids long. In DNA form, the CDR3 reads TGCGCCAGCAGCTTCGGGACAGAAACAGATACGCAGTATTTT. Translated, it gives CASSFGTETDTQYF.

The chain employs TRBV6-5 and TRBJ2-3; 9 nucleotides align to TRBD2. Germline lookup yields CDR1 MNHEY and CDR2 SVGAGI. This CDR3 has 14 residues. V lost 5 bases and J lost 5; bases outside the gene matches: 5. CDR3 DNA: TGTGCCAGCAGTCCAAGCGGGGGGATAGATACGCAGTATTTT. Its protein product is CASSPSGGIDTQYF.

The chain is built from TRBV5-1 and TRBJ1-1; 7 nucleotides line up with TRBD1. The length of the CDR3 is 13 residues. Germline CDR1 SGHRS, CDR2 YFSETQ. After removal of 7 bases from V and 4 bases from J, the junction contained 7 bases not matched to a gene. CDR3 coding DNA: TGCGCCAGCCATCAGGGGGACGGCACTGAAGCTTTCTTT. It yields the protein CASHQGDGTEAFF.

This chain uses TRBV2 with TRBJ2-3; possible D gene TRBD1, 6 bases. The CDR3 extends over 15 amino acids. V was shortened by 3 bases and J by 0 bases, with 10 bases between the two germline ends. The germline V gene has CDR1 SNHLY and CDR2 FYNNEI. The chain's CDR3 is CASSDVGASTDTQYF. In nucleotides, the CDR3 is TGTGCCAGCAGTGATGTGGGGGCGAGCACAGATACGCAGTATTTT. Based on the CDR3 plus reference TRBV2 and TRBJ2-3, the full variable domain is EPEVTQTPSHQVTQMGQEVILRCVPISNHLYFYWYRQILGQKVEFLVSFYNNEISEKSEIFDDQFSVERPDGSNFTLKIRSTKLEDSAMYFCASSDVGASTDTQYFGPGTRLTVL.

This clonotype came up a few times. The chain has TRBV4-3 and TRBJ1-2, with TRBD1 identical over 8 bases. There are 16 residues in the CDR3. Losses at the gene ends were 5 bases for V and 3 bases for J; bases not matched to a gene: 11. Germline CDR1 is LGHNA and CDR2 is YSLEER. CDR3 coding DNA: TGCGCCAGCAGCGGAGTGACAGGGGCAATGTACTATGGCTACACCTTC. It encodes CASSGVTGAMYYGYTF.

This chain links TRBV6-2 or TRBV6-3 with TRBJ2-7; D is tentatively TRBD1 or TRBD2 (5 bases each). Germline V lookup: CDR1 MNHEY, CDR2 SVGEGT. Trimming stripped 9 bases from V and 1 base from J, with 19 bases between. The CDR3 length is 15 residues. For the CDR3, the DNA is TGTGCCAGTCGGGACCGGCGGCTGGCGTCCTACGAGCAGTACTTC. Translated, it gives CASRDRRLASYEQYF.

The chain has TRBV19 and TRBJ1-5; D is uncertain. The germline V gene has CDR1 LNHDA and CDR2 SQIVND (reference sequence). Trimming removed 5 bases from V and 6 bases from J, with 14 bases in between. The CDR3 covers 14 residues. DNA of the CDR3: TGTGCCAGTAGTGAGACCCCTGCGGGTCAGCCCCAGCATTTT. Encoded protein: CASSETPAGQPQHF.

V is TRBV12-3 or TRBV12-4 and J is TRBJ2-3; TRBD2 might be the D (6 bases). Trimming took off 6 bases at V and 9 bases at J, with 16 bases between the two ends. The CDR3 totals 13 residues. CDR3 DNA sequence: TGTGCCAGCAGGGATGACGCGGGATACACGCAGTATTTT. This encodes CASRDDAGYTQYF.

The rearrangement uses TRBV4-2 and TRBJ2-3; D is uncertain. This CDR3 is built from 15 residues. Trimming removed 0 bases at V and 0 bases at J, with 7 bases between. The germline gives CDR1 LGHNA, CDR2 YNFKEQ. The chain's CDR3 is CASSQDPASTDTQYF. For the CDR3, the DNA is TGTGCCAGCAGCCAAGATCCTGCTAGCACAGATACGCAGTATTTT.

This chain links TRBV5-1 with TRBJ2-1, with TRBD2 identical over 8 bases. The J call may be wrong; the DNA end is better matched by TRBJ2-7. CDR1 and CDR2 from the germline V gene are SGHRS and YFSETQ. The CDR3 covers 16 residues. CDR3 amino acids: CASSSWSGGSYNEQYF. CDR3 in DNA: TGCGCCAGCAGCTCGTGGAGCGGGGGATCCTACAATGAGCAGTACTTC.

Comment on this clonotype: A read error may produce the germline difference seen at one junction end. CDR3 sequence: CASSPRQVGNTEAFF. The CDR3 coding sequence is TGTGCCAGCTCACCACGACAGGTTGGGAACACCGAAGCTTTCTTT. V is TRBV18 and J is TRBJ1-1; TRBD1 might be the D (6 bases). This CDR3 is built from 15 residues. Germline V gene data show CDR1 as KGHSH and CDR2 as LQKENI.

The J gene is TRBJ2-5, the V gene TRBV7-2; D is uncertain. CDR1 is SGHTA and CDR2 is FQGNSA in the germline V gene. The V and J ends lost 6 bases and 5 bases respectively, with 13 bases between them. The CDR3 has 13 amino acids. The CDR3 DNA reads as TGTGCCAGCAGTCAGAATTCAAGGGAGACCCAGTACTTC. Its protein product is CASSQNSRETQYF.

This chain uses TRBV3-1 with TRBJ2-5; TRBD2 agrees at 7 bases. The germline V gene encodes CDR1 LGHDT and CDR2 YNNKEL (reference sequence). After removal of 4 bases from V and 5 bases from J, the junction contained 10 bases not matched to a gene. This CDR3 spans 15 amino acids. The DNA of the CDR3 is TGTGCCAGCAGCCCCGATCCGGGGGGTCTGGAGACCCAGTACTTC. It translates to CASSPDPGGLETQYF.

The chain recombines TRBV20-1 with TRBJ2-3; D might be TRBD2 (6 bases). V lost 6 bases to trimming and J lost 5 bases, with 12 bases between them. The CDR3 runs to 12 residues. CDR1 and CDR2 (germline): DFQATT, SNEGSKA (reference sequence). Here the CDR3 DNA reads TGCAGTGCAAAACCCGGGGGAGATACGCAGTATTTT. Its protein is CSAKPGGDTQYF.

The CDR3 region has the DNA TGCAGTGCTCCCCTGGACGGGTTCGGGGCCAACGTCCTGACTTTC. Translated: CSAPLDGFGANVLTF. V gene TRBV20-1 combines with J gene TRBJ2-6; D is uncertain. This CDR3 has 15 amino acids. V lost 5 bases to trimming and J lost 4 bases, with 15 bases between them. Germline-derived CDR1 and CDR2 are DFQATT and SNEGSKA (reference sequence).

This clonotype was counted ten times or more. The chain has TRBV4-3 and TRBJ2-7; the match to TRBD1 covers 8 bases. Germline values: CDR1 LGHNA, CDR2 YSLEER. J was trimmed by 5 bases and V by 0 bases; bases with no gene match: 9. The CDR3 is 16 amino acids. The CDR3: CASSQEAGGEVHEQYF. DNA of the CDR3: TGCGCCAGCAGCCAAGAGGCAGGGGGCGAGGTACACGAGCAGTACTTC.

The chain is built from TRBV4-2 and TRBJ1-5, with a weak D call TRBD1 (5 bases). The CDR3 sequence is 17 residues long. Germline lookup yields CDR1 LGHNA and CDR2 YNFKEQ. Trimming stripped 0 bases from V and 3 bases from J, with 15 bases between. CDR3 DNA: TGTGCCAGCAGCCAAGATTTGGAGGGGAGGGACAATCAGCCCCAGCATTTT. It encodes CASSQDLEGRDNQPQHF.

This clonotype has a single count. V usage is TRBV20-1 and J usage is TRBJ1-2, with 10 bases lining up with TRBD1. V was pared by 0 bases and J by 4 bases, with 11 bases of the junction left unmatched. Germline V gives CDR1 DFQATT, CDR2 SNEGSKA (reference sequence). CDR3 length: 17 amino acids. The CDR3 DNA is TGCAGTGCTAGAGAGCCGGCCGGGACAGGGGTAGCCTATGGCTACACCTTC. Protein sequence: CSAREPAGTGVAYGYTF.

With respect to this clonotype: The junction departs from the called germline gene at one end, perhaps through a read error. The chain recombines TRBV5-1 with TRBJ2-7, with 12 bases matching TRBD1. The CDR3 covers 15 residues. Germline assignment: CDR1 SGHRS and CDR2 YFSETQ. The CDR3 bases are TGCGCCAGCAGCCCCGGGACAGGGGGCTCCAACGAGCAGTACTTC. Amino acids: CASSPGTGGSNEQYF.

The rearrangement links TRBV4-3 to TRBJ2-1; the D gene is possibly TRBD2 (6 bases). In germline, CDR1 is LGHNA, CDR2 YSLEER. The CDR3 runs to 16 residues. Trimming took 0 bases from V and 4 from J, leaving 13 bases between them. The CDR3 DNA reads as TGCGCCAGCAGCCAAGATGACGGGGGTCCGTACAATGAGCAGTTCTTC. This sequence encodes CASSQDDGGPYNEQFF.

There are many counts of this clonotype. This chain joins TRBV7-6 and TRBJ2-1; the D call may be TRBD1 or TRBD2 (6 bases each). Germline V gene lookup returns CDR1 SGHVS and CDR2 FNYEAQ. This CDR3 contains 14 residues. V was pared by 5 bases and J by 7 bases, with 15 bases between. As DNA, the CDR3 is TGTGCCAGCAGCCCTCCCCGGGGGCCAAATGAGCAGTTCTTC. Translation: CASSPPRGPNEQFF.

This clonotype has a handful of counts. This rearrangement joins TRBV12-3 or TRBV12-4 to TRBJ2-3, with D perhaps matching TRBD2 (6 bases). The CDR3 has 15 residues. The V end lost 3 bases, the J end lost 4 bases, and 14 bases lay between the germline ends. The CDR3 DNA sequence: TGTGCCAGCAGTTTGTATGATTGGGGGGCAGATACGCAGTATTTT. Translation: CASSLYDWGADTQYF.

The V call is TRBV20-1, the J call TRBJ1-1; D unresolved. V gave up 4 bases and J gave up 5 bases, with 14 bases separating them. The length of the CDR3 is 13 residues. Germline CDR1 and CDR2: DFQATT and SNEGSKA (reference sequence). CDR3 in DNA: TGCAGTGCTACTCAAGGGAGGCGAACTGAAGCTTTCTTT. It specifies CSATQGRRTEAFF.

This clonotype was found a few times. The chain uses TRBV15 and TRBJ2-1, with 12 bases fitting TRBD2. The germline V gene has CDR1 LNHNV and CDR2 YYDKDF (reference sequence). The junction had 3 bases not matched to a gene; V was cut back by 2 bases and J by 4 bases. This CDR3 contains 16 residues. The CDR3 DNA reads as TGTGCCACCAGCAGACCGGGACTAGCGGGTTACAATGAGCAGTTCTTC. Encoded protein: CATSRPGLAGYNEQFF. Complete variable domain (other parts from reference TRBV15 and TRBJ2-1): DAMVIQNPRYQVTQFGKPVTLSCSQTLNHNVMYWYQQKSSQAPKLLFHYYDKDFNNEADTPDNFQSRRPNTSFCFLDIRSPGLGDTAMYLCATSRPGLAGYNEQFFGPGTRLTVL.

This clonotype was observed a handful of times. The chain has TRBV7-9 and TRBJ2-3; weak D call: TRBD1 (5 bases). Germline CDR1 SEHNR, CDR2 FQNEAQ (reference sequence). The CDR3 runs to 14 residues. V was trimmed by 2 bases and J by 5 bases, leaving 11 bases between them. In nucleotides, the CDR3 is TGTGCCAGCAGCTTAAACCGAAGGGGAGATACGCAGTATTTT. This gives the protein CASSLNRRGDTQYF. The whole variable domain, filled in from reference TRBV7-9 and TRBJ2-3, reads DTGVSQNPRHKITKRGQNVTFRCDPISEHNRLYWYRQTLGQGPEFLTYFQNEAQLEKSRLLSDRFSAERPKGSFSTLEIQRTEQGDSAMYLCASSLNRRGDTQYFGPGTRLTVL.

CDR3 nucleotide sequence: TGTGCCAGCAGCCAAGAGCCACAGACCCGCTACGAGCAGTACTTC. It encodes CASSQEPQTRYEQYF. The chain has TRBV4-2 and TRBJ2-7; D gene unclear. The CDR3 length is 15 residues. The V and J ends lost 0 bases and 3 bases respectively, with 12 bases between them. Germline V CDR1 and CDR2: LGHNA, YNFKEQ.

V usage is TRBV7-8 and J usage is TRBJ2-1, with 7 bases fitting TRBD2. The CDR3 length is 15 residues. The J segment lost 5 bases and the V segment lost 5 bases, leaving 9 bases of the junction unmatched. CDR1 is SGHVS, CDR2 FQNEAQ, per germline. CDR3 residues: CASSLISAGNNEQFF. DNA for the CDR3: TGTGCCAGCAGCCTGATCTCAGCGGGGAACAATGAGCAGTTCTTC.

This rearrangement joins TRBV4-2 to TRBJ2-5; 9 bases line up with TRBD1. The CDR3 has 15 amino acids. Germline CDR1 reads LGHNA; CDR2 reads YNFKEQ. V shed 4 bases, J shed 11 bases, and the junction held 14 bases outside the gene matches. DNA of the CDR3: TGTGCCAGCAGCCGAGCCGGGACAGGGACCCATGAGCAGTACTTC. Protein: CASSRAGTGTHEQYF.

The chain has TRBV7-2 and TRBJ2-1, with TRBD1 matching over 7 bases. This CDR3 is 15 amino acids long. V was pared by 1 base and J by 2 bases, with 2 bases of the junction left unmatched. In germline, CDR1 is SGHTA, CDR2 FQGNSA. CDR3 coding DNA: TGTGCCAGCAGCTTAGTTCAGGGGGCCTACAATGAGCAGTTCTTC. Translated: CASSLVQGAYNEQFF.

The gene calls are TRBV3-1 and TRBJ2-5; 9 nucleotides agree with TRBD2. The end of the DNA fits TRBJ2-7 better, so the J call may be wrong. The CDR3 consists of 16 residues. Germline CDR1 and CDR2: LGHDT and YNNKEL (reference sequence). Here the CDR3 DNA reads TGTGCCAGCAGCCGAGTTGTTGGGGAGCGGGGGGACGAGCAGTACTTC. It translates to CASSRVVGERGDEQYF.